These 7 T cell receptor beta chains originate from one sample sequenced in a study of T cell responses to AZD1222 COVID-19 vaccine. This table comes from immunoSEQ multiplex PCR, and its TCRdb copy is limited to in-frame clones, with some not included. The sample lists roughly 130,000 clones; roughly 90% were seen once. This material consisted of peripheral blood, taken on day 0 of AZD1222 vaccination. These TCRs come from an adult in good health.

The chain combines TRBV27 with TRBJ1-6; D gene uncertain. V was cut by 1 base and J by 10 bases, with 11 bases left in between. The germline V gene has CDR1 MNHEY and CDR2 SMNVEV (reference sequence). The CDR3 is made up of 14 amino acids. The CDR3 DNA sequence: TGTGCCAGCAGTTTATGGTCATCCAACTCACCCCTCCACTTT. Protein sequence: CASSLWSSNSPLHF.

This chain joins TRBV11-3 and TRBJ2-7; no firm D call. From germline, CDR1 is SGHNT and CDR2 YENEEA. The CDR3 sequence is 15 residues long. The V gene lost 5 bases and the J gene lost 3 bases, with 17 bases spanning the gap. The DNA for the CDR3 is TGTGCCAGCAGCCCGCCCGTCCGAGGTCTCTACGAGCAGTACTTC. Encoded protein: CASSPPVRGLYEQYF.

The chain links TRBV14 to TRBJ1-1; 7 bases align to TRBD1. Trimming took 0 bases from V and 1 from J; bases not matched to a gene: 5. Germline CDR1 reads SGHDN; CDR2 reads FVKESK. This CDR3 is built from 16 residues. CDR3 bases: TGTGCCAGCAGCCAAGAAGACAGGGTCTCGAACACTGAAGCTTTCTTT. Translated, it gives CASSQEDRVSNTEAFF.

This CDR3 is CASSFGTTMNTEAFF. The CDR3 coding sequence is TGTGCCAGCAGCTTCGGGACAACCATGAACACTGAAGCTTTCTTT. The chain links TRBV5-6 to TRBJ1-1; possible D gene TRBD1, 6 bases. The CDR3 runs to 15 residues. The ends were cut back, 2 bases at V and 0 bases at J, with 11 bases in the middle. The germline V gene has CDR1 SGHDT and CDR2 YYEEEE.

The chain uses TRBV11-3 and TRBJ1-1, with D tentatively TRBD1 (6 bases). Trimming removed 5 bases from V and 4 bases from J, with 17 bases in between. CDR1 and CDR2 (germline): SGHNT, YENEEA. This CDR3 has 15 amino acids. CDR3: CASSLGPGAGTEAFF. As DNA, the CDR3 is TGTGCCAGCAGCCTGGGACCAGGGGCAGGCACTGAAGCTTTCTTT. Complete variable domain (other parts from reference TRBV11-3 and TRBJ1-1): EAGVVQSPRYKIIEKKQPVAFWCNPISGHNTLYWYLQNLGQGPELLIRYENEEAVDDSQLPKDRFSAERLKGVDSTLKIQPAELGDSAVYLCASSLGPGAGTEAFFGQGTRLTVV.

The genes are TRBV30 and TRBJ1-4; D may be TRBD1 (6 bases). The CDR3 consists of 15 residues. V was clipped by 2 bases and J by 7 bases, with 17 bases between them. In germline, CDR1 is GTSNPN, CDR2 SVGIG (reference sequence). This chain's CDR3 is CAWSTRGARGEKLFF. The CDR3 DNA follows: TGTGCCTGGAGTACTAGGGGGGCTAGGGGTGAAAAACTGTTTTTT.

The V call is TRBV28, the J call TRBJ1-1; D is ambiguous. V was cut by 6 bases and J by 0 bases, with 8 bases left in between. Per germline, CDR1 MDHEN and CDR2 SYDVKM. The CDR3 runs 13 residues. CDR3 DNA: TGTGCCAGCAGCCCGGAGCTGAACACTGAAGCTTTCTTT. Amino acids: CASSPELNTEAFF.